A single sample gave rise to the 4 T cell receptor beta chains below, sequenced in a study of T cells in Graves' hyperthyroidism and ophthalmopathy. RNA transcripts provided the source from which TCR beta CDR3 regions were amplified. A first-round RT-PCR of the TCR CDR3 used the HTBI primer set. TCRdb analysed the multiplex PCR reads with MiXCR anew, one entry per CDR3 protein. This sample has roughly 420,000 distinct CDR3 sequences, with 12% to 15% found just once. Sequencing was done on a sample of blood. These receptors came from a woman between 18 and 30 years old with Graves' hyperthyroidism.

The chain joins TRBV19 to TRBJ2-5; 7 nucleotides line up with TRBD1. Germline loops: CDR1 LNHDA, CDR2 SQIVND (reference sequence). This CDR3 region has 15 residues. The junction had 8 bases not matched to a gene; V was cut back by 6 bases and J by 1 base. CDR3 residues: CASSPMHRGQETQYF. CDR3 DNA sequence: TGTGCCAGTAGCCCCATGCACAGGGGCCAAGAGACCCAGTACTTC. The full variable domain, rest sourced from reference TRBV19 and TRBJ2-5, is DGGITQSPKYLFRKEGQNVTLSCEQNLNHDAMYWYRQDPGQGLRLIYYSQIVNDFQKGDIAEGYSVSREKKESFPLTVTSAQKNPTAFYLCASSPMHRGQETQYFGPGTRLLVL.

In its sample, this clonotype was seen many times. The rearrangement links TRBV5-1 to TRBJ2-2; a possible D gene is TRBD1 (5 bases). This CDR3 spans 15 amino acids. Per the germline V gene, CDR1 is SGHRS and CDR2 is YFSETQ. V lost 1 base and J 7 bases, leaving 14 bases between the germline ends. CDR3 sequence (DNA): TGCGCCAGCAGCTTGATGGACATATGGAGCGGGGAGCTGTTTTTT. Amino acids: CASSLMDIWSGELFF.

The DNA for the CDR3 is TGTGCCACCAGCGCGGACAGTTGGGGCACTGAAGCTTTCTTT. It translates to CATSADSWGTEAFF. The chain is built from TRBV15 and TRBJ1-1; possibly TRBD1 for D (6 bases). Germline CDR1 LNHNV, CDR2 YYDKDF (reference sequence). The ends were cut back, 5 bases at V and 4 bases at J, with 14 bases in the middle. This CDR3 is built from 14 residues.

This clonotype was detected many times. The rearrangement joins TRBV28 to TRBJ2-6; the match to TRBD1 covers 7 bases. The CDR3 extends over 17 amino acids. Germline V gives CDR1 MDHEN, CDR2 SYDVKM. After removal of 2 bases from V and 2 bases from J, the junction contained 6 bases not matched to a gene. The CDR3 sequence: CASSLAPGQPGANVLTF. DNA for the CDR3: TGTGCCAGCAGTTTAGCCCCGGGACAGCCTGGGGCCAACGTCCTGACTTTC.